This entry concerns a single TCR beta chain. The antigen is not known. This sample was included in a study of cytomegalovirus exposure and HLA in healthy donors. Study outcomes and limitations: Trimming of TCR beta V- and J-genes showed a link, identified in a later analysis, to a missense DCLRE1C variant. Sequence variants that were highly shared formed a cluster that was likely a sequencing artifact.

It was with 60 Vbeta and 13 Jbeta primers that the PCR ran. In the original workflow: Later, tens of millions of unique TCR beta chains were counted in an analysis, and 10 million to 12 million of them were shared. Sequencing was performed with immunoSEQ multiplex PCR; in TCRdb, only in-frame clones are kept and a portion is missing. The DNA was the basis for D and trimming; V, J and clone size are from that table. This sample contains 45,000 to 70,000 clones. Sequencing input: PBMCs. The source is a woman aged 30 to 39 in good health and CMV-seropositive.

CDR3 DNA: TGTGCCAGCAGTTCTAGCGGGGGGGCTCGGTACGAGCAGTACTTC. Protein: CASSSSGGARYEQYF. The chain employs TRBV28 and TRBJ2-7, with TRBD2 identical over 12 bases. CDR3 length: 15 amino acids. V trimming: 4 bases; J trimming: 4 bases; junction bases outside the gene matches: 5. In germline, CDR1 is MDHEN, CDR2 SYDVKM.